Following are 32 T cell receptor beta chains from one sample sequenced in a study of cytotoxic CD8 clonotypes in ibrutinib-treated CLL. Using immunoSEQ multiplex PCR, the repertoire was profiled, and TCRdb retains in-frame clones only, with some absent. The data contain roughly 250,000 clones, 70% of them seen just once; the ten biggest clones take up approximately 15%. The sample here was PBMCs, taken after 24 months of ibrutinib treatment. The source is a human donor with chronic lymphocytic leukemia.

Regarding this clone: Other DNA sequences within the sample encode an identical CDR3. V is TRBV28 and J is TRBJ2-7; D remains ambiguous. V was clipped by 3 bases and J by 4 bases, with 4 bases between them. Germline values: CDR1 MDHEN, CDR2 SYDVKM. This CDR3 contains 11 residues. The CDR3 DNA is TGTGCCAGCAGTTTGGTATACGAGCAGTACTTC. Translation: CASSLVYEQYF.

The chain's CDR3 is CASSQLRGNTGELFF. In DNA, the CDR3 is TGCGCCAGCAGCCAACTGCGGGGGAACACCGGGGAGCTGTTTTTT. The chain employs TRBV4-3 and TRBJ2-2; tentatively, D is TRBD2 (6 bases). Germline V gives CDR1 LGHNA, CDR2 YSLEER. This CDR3 spans 15 amino acids. V was trimmed by 2 bases and J by 1 base, leaving 8 bases between them.

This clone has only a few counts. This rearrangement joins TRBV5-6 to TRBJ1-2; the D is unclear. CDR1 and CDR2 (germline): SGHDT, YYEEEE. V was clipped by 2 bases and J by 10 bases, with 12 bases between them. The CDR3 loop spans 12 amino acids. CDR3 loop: CASSFGDVNYTF. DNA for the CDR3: TGTGCCAGCAGCTTCGGAGACGTTAACTACACCTTC.

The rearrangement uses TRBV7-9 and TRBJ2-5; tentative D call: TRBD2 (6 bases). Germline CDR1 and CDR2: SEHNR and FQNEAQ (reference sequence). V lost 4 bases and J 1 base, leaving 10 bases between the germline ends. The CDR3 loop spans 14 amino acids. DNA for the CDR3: TGTGCCAGCAGCTCACCGGGACTCCAAGAGACCCAGTACTTC. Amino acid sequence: CASSSPGLQETQYF.

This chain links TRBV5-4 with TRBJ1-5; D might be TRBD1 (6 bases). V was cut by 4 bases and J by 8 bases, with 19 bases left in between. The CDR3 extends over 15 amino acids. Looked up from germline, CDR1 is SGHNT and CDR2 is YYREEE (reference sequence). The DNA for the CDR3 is TGTGCCAGCAGCGTAGAGTGGACAGCTTTCAAGCCCCAGCATTTT. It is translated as CASSVEWTAFKPQHF.

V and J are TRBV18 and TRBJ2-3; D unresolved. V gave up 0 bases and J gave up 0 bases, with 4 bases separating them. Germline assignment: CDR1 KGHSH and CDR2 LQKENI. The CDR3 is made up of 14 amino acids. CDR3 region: CASSPPVSTDTQYF. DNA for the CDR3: TGTGCCAGCTCACCACCAGTGAGCACAGATACGCAGTATTTT.

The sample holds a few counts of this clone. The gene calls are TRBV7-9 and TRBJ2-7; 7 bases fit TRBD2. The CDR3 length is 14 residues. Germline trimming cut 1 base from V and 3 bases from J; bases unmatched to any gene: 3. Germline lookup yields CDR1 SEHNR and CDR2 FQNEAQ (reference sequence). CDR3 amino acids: CASSLGGDYYEQYF. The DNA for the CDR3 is TGTGCCAGCAGCTTAGGCGGGGACTACTACGAGCAGTACTTC.

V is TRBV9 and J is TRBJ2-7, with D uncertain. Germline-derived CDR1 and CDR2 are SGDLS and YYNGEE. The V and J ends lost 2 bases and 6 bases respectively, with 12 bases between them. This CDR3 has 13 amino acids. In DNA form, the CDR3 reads TGTGCCAGCAGCGTGGAGTTAGTCGGCGAGCAGTACTTC. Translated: CASSVELVGEQYF.

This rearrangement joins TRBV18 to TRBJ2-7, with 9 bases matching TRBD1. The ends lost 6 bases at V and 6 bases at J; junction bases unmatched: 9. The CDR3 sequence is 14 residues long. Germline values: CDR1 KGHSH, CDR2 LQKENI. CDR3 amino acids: CASSRQGEEGEQYF. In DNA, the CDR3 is TGTGCCAGCTCCAGACAGGGGGAGGAAGGCGAGCAGTACTTC.

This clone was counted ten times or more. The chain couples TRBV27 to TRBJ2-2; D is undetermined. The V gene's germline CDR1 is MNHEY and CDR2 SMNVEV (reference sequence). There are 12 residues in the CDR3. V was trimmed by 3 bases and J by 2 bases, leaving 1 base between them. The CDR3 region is CASSFNTGELFF. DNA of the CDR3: TGTGCCAGCAGTTTTAACACCGGGGAGCTGTTTTTT.

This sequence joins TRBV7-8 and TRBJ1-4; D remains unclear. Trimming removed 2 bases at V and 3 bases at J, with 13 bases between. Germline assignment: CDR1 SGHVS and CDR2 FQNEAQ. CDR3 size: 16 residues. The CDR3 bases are TGTGCCAGCAGCTTATCCCTACAGTTACCTAATGAAAAACTGTTTTTT. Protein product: CASSLSLQLPNEKLFF.

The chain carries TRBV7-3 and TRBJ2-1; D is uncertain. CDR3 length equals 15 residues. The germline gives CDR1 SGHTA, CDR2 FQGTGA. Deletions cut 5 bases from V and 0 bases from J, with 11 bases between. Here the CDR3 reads CASSVKSSSYNEQFF. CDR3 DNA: TGTGCCAGCAGCGTAAAAAGTTCCTCCTACAATGAGCAGTTCTTC.

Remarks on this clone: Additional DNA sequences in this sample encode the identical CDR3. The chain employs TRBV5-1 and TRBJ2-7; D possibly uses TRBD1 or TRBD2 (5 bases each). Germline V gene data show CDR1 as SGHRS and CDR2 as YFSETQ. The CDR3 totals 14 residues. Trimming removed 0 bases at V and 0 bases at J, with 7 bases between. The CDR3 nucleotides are TGCGCCAGCAGCTTGGGGGGGAGCTCCTACGAGCAGTACTTC. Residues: CASSLGGSSYEQYF.

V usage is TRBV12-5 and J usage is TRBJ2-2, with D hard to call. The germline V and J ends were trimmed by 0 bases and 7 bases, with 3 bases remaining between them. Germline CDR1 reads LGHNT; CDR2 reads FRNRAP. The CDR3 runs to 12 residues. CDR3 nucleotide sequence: TGTGCTAGTGGTTTGGTTGGCGGGGAGCTGTTTTTT. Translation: CASGLVGGELFF.

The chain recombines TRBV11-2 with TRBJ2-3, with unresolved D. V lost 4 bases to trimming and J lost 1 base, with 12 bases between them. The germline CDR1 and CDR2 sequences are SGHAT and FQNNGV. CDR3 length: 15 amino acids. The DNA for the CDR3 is TGTGCCAGCAGCTCCGATTTTGTGGGCACAGATACGCAGTATTTT. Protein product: CASSSDFVGTDTQYF.

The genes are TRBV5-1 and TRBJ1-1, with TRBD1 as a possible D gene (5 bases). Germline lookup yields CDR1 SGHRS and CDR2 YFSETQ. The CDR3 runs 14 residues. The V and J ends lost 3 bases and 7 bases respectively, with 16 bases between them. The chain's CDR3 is CASSWGSSYYEAFF. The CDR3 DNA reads TGCGCCAGCAGCTGGGGGAGCAGTTACTATGAAGCTTTCTTT. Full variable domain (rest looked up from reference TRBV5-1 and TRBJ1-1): KAGVTQTPRYLIKTRGQQVTLSCSPISGHRSVSWYQQTPGQGLQFLFEYFSETQRNKGNFPGRFSGRQFSNSRSEMNVSTLELGDSALYLCASSWGSSYYEAFFGQGTRLTVV.

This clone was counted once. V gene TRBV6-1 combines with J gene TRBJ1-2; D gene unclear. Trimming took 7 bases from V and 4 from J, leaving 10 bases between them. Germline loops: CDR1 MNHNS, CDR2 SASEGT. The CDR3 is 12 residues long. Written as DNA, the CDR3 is TGTGCCAGCACGGGCCCGGTCTATGGCTACACCTTC. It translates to CASTGPVYGYTF.

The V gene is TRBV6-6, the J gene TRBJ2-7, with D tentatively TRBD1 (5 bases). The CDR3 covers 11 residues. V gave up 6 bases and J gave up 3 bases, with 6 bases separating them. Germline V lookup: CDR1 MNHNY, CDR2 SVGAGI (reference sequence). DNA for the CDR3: TGTGCCAGCAGAGGGGACTACGAGCAGTACTTC. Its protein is CASRGDYEQYF.

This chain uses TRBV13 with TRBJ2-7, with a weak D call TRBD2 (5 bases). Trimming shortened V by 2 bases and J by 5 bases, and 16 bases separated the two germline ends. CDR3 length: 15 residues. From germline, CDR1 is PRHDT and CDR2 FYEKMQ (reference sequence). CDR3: CASSLMGSSFNEQYF. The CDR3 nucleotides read TGTGCCAGCAGCTTAATGGGCTCTAGCTTCAACGAGCAGTACTTC.

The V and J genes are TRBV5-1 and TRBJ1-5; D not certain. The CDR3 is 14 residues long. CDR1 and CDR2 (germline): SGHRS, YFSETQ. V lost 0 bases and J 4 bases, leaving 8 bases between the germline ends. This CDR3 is CASSLAEGNQPQHF. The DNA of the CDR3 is TGCGCCAGCAGCTTGGCCGAGGGAAATCAGCCCCAGCATTTT.

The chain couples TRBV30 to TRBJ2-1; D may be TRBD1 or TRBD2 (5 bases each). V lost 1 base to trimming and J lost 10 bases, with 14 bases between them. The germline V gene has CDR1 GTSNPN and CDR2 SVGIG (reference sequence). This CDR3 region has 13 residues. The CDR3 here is CAWSGGPQVEQFF. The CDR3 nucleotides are TGTGCCTGGAGTGGGGGACCTCAGGTGGAGCAGTTCTTC.

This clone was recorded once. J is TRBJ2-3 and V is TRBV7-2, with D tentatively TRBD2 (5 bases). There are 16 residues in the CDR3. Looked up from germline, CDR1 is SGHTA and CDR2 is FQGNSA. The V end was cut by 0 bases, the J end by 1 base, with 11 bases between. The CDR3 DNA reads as TGTGCCAGCAGCTTAGCGTTGCTTAGCGGCACAGATACGCAGTATTTT. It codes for CASSLALLSGTDTQYF.

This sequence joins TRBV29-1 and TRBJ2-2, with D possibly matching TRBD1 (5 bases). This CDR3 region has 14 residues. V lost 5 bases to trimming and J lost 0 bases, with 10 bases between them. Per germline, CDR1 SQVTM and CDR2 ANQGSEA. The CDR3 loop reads CSVRQSANTGELFF. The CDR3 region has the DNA TGCAGCGTTCGACAGTCCGCGAACACCGGGGAGCTGTTTTTT.

The CDR3 DNA reads as TGTGCCAGCAGTTCTGGGACAGTTCAAACGACTGAGCAGTTCTTC. Translation: CASSSGTVQTTEQFF. The rearrangement uses TRBV6-6 and TRBJ2-1; 7 nucleotides agree with TRBD1. V dropped 4 bases and J dropped 9; count of bases not matched to a gene: 12. Germline V gene data show CDR1 as MNHNY and CDR2 as SVGAGI (reference sequence). CDR3 length: 15 amino acids.

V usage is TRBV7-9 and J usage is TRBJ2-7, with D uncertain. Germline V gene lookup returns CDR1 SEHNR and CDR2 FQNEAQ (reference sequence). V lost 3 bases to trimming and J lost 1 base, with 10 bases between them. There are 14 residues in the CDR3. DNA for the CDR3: TGTGCCAGCAGCTTCCCTAGGGATTCCTACGAGCAGTACTTC. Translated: CASSFPRDSYEQYF.

CDR3 DNA sequence: TGTGCCAGCAGCTCCATGATCTACAATGAGCAGTTCTTC. Protein sequence: CASSSMIYNEQFF. This chain uses TRBV7-8 with TRBJ2-1, with D hard to call. The CDR3 sequence is 13 residues long. The V and J ends lost 4 bases and 3 bases respectively, with 7 bases between them. Germline loops: CDR1 SGHVS, CDR2 FQNEAQ.

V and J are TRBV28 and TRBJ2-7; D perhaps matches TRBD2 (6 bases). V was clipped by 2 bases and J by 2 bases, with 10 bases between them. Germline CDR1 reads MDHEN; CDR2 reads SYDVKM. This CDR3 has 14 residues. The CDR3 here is CASSLRGGTYEQYF. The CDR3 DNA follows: TGTGCCAGCAGTTTACGCGGCGGGACCTACGAGCAGTACTTC. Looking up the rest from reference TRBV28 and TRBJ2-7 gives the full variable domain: DVKVTQSSRYLVKRTGEKVFLECVQDMDHENMFWYRQDPGLGLRLIYFSYDVKMKEKGDIPEGYSVSREKKERFSLILESASTNQTSMYLCASSLRGGTYEQYFGPGTRLTVT.

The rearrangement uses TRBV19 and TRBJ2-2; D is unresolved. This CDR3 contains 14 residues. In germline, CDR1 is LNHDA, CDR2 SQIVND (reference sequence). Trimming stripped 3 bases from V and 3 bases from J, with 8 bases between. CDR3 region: CASSIQEDTGELFF. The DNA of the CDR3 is TGTGCCAGTAGTATCCAGGAAGACACCGGGGAGCTGTTTTTT.

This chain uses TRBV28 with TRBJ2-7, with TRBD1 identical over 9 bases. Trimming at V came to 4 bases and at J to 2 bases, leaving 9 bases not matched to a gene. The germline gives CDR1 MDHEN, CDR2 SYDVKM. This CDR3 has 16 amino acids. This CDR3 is CASSSPSDRGTYEQYF. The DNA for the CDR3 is TGTGCCAGCAGTTCCCCGTCGGACAGGGGCACCTACGAGCAGTACTTC.

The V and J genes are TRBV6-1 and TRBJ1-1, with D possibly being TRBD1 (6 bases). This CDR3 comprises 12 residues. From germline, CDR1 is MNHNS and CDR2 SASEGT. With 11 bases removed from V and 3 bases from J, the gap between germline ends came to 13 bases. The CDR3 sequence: CAGRGYDTEAFF. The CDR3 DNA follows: TGTGCCGGGAGGGGGTACGACACTGAAGCTTTCTTT.

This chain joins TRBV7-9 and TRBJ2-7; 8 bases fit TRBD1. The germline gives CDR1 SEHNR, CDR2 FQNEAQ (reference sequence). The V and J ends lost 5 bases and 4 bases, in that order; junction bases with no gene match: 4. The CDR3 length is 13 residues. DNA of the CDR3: TGTGCCAGCAGCCGGACAGGGATTTACGAGCAGTACTTC. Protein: CASSRTGIYEQYF.

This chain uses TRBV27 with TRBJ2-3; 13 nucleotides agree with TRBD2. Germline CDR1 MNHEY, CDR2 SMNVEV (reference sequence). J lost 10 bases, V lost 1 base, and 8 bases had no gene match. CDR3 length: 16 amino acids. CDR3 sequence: CASSLWGLAGSTSQYF. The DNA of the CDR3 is TGTGCCAGCAGTTTATGGGGACTAGCGGGATCTACTTCGCAGTATTTT.